This T cell receptor (beta chain) was identified in a study of shared clonotypes between healthy human individuals. Notes on the study in general: Generally, naive subsets came out with larger estimated richness than memory subsets. Shared clonotypes across all four donors exceeded non-shared ones in generation probability.

The study drew its donors from healthy HIV-negative adults without recent acute infections or vaccinations. Negatively enriched CD4+ T cells were divided by CD45RA into naive and memory. V was trimmed by 2 bases and J by 6 bases, leaving 16 bases between them. This CDR3 contains 16 residues. Germline V gives CDR1 ENHRY, CDR2 SYGVKD. The table came from immunoSEQ multiplex PCR; TCRdb's copy has only in-frame clones and leaves some out. The table includes some 1,600,000 clones, 98% detected once. With respect to this clone: Its antigen is currently unknown.

This TCR derives from a man aged 30 to 45 in good health. The sample consisted of naive CD4+ T cells sorted from blood. Subset defined: CD45RA+ positively selected. The rearrangement uses TRBV10-3 and TRBJ2-2; D remains unclear. The CDR3 is CAISEGNPTLPGELFF. Written as DNA, the CDR3 is TGTGCCATCAGTGAGGGAAACCCGACACTTCCCGGGGAGCTGTTTTTT.